Listed below are T cell receptor beta chains from one sample, sequenced in a study of cytomegalovirus exposure and HLA in healthy donors. Profiling relied on immunoSEQ multiplex PCR, and the TCRdb table lists in-frame clones only, not all of them. This sample has fewer than 130,000 clones, with approximately 84% found just once. The source material was PBMCs. The receptors here all came from a man aged 40-49 years in good health and CMV-seronegative. CDR3s leave out the opening cysteine and the closing phenylalanine or tryptophan. The D gene is left open where the match is weak. Some rows mark clone size as missing; the rest say once, few, many or name a class of expanded clone.

>-|-|TRBJ2-7|TRBV6-5
ASSRPGTRFYEQY
>-|-|TRBJ2-7|TRBV5-1
ASSSNIPYEQY
>-|-|TRBJ2-5|TRBV6-1
ASSEGTRGETQY
>TRBD2|-|TRBJ2-7|TRBV2
ASSDWRGASYEQY
>TRBD1|-|TRBJ1-2|TRBV5-6
ASSPGTGVGGYT
>-|-|TRBJ1-5|TRBV5-4
ASSFGSNQPQH
>-|-|TRBJ1-1|TRBV7-9
ASSLEGATIEAF
>-|once|TRBJ1-2|TRBV7-9
ASSLDGPGHGYT
>TRBD1|-|TRBJ2-7|TRBV6-5
ASSYSRGQGGKQY
>-|-|-|TRBV29-1
SVAGLYEQY
>TRBD1|-|TRBJ1-5|TRBV4-2
ASSQTTGVDQPQH
>-|-|TRBJ1-5|TRBV4-1
ASGDNGRVLDQPQH
>TRBD1|-|TRBJ2-7|TRBV18
ASSIAGTGGEQY
>-|-|TRBJ2-7|TRBV5-5
ASSLGFEFRRGYEQY
>TRBD1|-|TRBJ2-7|TRBV7-2
ASSLSGQGRYEQY
>-|-|TRBJ2-7|TRBV5-4
ASSRGTDFYEQY
>TRBD1|-|TRBJ2-5|TRBV6-5
ASTTEGGQGRTQY
>-|once|TRBJ1-1|TRBV27
ASSLSPSNTEAF
>-|-|TRBJ1-1|TRBV5-1
ASSQGGEMNTEAF
>TRBD1|-|TRBJ1-1|TRBV7-8
ASSSHRGPTEAF
>-|-|TRBJ1-5|TRBV10-3
AISESRDLGNQPQH
>TRBD2|-|TRBJ2-7|TRBV9
ASSVGEGYYEQY
>TRBD1|-|TRBJ2-2|TRBV9
ASSVGHRGNTGELF
>TRBD1|-|TRBJ1-5|TRBV9
ASSVGQGYNQPQH
>-|-|TRBJ1-1|TRBV9
ASSVDLAAPGNTEAF
>-|once|TRBJ2-7|TRBV5-1
ASSRQADSYEQY
>-|-|TRBJ1-5|TRBV5-1
ASSPSGGIGQPQH
>TRBD2|-|TRBJ2-1|TRBV5-6
ASRLGASGGPYNEQF
>TRBD1|-|TRBJ1-2|TRBV7-2
ASSLNPTGTNYGYT
>-|-|TRBJ1-5|TRBV5-8
ASSLVLLRGDQPQH
>TRBD2|-|TRBJ2-1|TRBV6-5
ASSYLSGASYNEQF
>-|-|TRBJ2-2|TRBV19
ASSNRAVTGELF
>-|-|TRBJ1-2|TRBV27
ASGRVGGQGGYT
>TRBD1|-|TRBJ2-7|TRBV4-3
ASSQAGGGLYKQY
>TRBD2|few|TRBJ2-1|TRBV5-4
ASSAGGGSSSYNEQF
>-|-|TRBJ1-1|TRBV20-1
SALLSEAF
>-|few|TRBJ1-3|TRBV5-6
ASSLDGGPSVNTIY
>-|-|TRBJ1-1|TRBV19
ASISRGGVTEAF
>-|-|TRBJ2-7|TRBV6-1
ASSEGQVFVEQY
>-|-|TRBJ1-6|TRBV5-4
ASSLGGRPNSPLH
>-|-|TRBJ2-6|TRBV5-1
ASSPGSGANVLT
>TRBD1|-|TRBJ1-1|TRBV27
ASFGTGLTEAF
>-|-|TRBJ1-6|TRBV19
ASSKGQSSYNSPLH
>-|once|TRBJ1-1|TRBV4-3
ASSPGRGAEAF
>TRBD1|once|TRBJ2-7|TRBV19
ASSNRGRSNYEQY
>TRBD1|few|TRBJ1-5|TRBV28
ASSLTGEDNQPQH
>-|-|TRBJ1-5|TRBV25-1
ASSEGGSNQPQH
>TRBD1|-|TRBJ1-2|TRBV5-5
ASSYGQGVYGYT
>-|-|TRBJ2-7|TRBV10-3
AISESGSGTTEQY
>-|-|TRBJ1-5|TRBV5-8
ASSLRSGIGNQPQH
>-|-|TRBJ1-4|TRBV4-2
ASSQDQVFVNFEKLF
>-|-|TRBJ1-1|TRBV30
AWSPSPGTLGEAF
>-|-|TRBJ2-5|TRBV30
AWSVQNSGETQY
>-|-|TRBJ1-5|TRBV5-1
ASSQGQPNQPQH
>-|-|TRBJ1-5|TRBV6-5
ASSYFSGQPQH
>-|-|TRBJ1-2|TRBV7-9
ASNMGGTGYT
>-|-|TRBJ2-2|TRBV6-5
ASSYGHSNTGELF
>-|once|TRBJ2-1|TRBV29-1
SVDSLSSYNEQF
>-|-|TRBJ2-3|TRBV4-3
ASSQQGRGTDTQY